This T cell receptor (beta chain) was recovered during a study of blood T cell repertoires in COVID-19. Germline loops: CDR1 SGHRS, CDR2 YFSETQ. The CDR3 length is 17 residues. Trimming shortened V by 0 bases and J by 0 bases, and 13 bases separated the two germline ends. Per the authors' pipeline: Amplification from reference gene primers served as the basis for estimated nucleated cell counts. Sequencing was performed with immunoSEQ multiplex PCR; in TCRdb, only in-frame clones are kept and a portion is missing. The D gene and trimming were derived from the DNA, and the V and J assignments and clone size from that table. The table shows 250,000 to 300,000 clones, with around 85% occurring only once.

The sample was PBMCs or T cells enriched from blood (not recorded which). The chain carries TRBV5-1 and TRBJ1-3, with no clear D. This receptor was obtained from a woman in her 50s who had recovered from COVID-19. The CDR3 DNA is TGCGCCAGCAGCTTGGCCGGGAGCGGAAGCTCTGGAAACACCATATATTTT. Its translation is CASSLAGSGSSGNTIYF.